This record covers a single T cell receptor (beta chain). No antigen is known for it. Base qualities are missing; no much larger clone stands one base away. For the CD8 naive samples, CD45RO-negative cells were positively selected for CCR7, yielding a CD45RA+CCR7+ population from which TemRA cells were excluded. Healthy HIV-negative adults with no recently reported acute infections or vaccinations were included as donors. All donors were Caucasian adults living in Nashville, Tennessee, USA. After blood collection by leukapheresis, PBMCs were isolated using Ficoll-Histopaque density gradient centrifugation and then cryopreserved in the vapor phase of liquid nitrogen. Analytical flow cytometry was used to check the purity and quantity of every magnetically sorted T cell population. Genomic DNA was isolated from every sorted fraction and measured by UV absorbance on a Nanodrop 2000c. The data stem from a study of shared clonotypes between healthy human individuals (dated by TCRdb to the early 2020s). A note on the overall study: The cohort included a few men and a couple of women between 18 and 49 years of age. Per donor, three plates each were used for CD4 naive and CD4 memory, two for CD8 naive, and one for CD8 memory. To estimate repertoire size and how much clonotypes are shared between individuals, the study performed deep sequencing of blood TCR repertoires from five healthy adults. To increase sequencing depth and limit assay-specific biases, different laboratories used diverse techniques to prepare libraries and sequence TCR repertoires. Each donor's leukapheresis produced roughly between roughly 0.85 and 10 billion PBMCs.

General findings and caveats noted by the study authors: Pairwise subsampling indicated that sequencing depth was expected to affect the degree of clonotype sharing among donors. Higher generation probabilities were observed for clonotypes shared by all four sorted-subset donors than for non-shared clonotypes. When four donors were compared, the shared fraction of clonotypes was roughly 4.8% for naive CD4, 3.5% to 4% for naive CD8, 2% to 2.5% for memory CD4, and roughly 0.43% for memory CD8. Because the study included a small number of donors, the genetic and exposure-history diversity represented was limited. Sampling was restricted to blood, and TCR repertoires in tissue are likely to differ from TCR repertoires in blood. Incomplete sequencing was indicated by rarefaction of sorted-subset datasets, despite the large sequencing depth. Naive subsets generally had larger estimated clonotype richness than memory subsets.

Using the deep immunoSEQ assay, multiplex PCR amplified TCR CDR3 regions from genomic DNA. For each cell subset, the extracted genomic DNA was distributed evenly across all wells of several immunoSEQ 96-well plates, and each plate served as one replicate. For sorted subsets, 150 to 250 ng genomic DNA, equal to approximately 30,000 T cell genomes, was loaded into each replicate PCR. Purified libraries were quantified with a Qubit 3.0 fluorometer, sized on a Bioanalyzer 2100, and re-quantified with the KAPA Library Quantification kit. Every immunoSEQ 96-well plate was sequenced on a dedicated single-read 150-cycle Illumina NextSeq 550 flow cell. As for the authors' bioinformatics: The immunoSEQ output contained only junctional sequences without quality scores, so filtering could not match that applied to full-length reads. Sequences were annotated with PyIR, a Python wrapper for IgBLAST v1.9, using IMGT germline references to assign V/J genes and CDR3. Any read was removed if the V/J assignment was weak (E-value above 1e-6), the CDR3 was missing, or the read contained stop codons, out-of-frame junctions, or ambiguous translated residues. V3J clonotypes were defined as sequences sharing an identical inferred V gene, J gene, and CDR3 amino acid sequence. Percentage overlap between repertoires was computed as shared unique clonotypes divided by the size of the smaller repertoire. Richness of each repertoire was evaluated using RTK rarefaction, the Chao1 estimator, and Recon v2.1 estimates of unobserved clonotypes. For all TCRbeta clonotypes obtained by the gDNA method from several donors, generation probabilities were computed with OLGA. Not all clones reach the TCRdb copy of this immuneACCESS table, which keeps in-frame sequences only. Checked studies attribute under half of the gap to unresolved V genes and leave the rest unexplained. The D gene and trimming were derived from the DNA, and the V and J assignments and clone size from that table. The sample table contains some 2,000,000 clones; only one count was recorded for roughly 95% of them. The leading ten clones occupy 0.85% to 1.2% of the sample.

Looking up the germline V gene (reference sequence) yields CDR1 SEHNR and CDR2 FQNEAQ. From its cysteine to its phenylalanine, the CDR3 spans 13 amino acids. Only the CDR3 DNA is retained, 39 bases long and in frame from the first base. V and J lose 1 base and 7 bases, and a span of 11 bases separates them. The sequencing input was naive CD8+ T cells sorted from blood. Reading the label with the study, this specimen's cell subset or site is: CD45RA+CCR7+. This TCR derives from a man aged 18 to 29 in good health. This receptor chain uses TRBV7-9 and TRBJ2-7; the D call could be TRBD1 or TRBD2, with each sharing 6 bases. The CDR3 is CASSLGGAEEQYF. The DNA sequence is TGTGCCAGCAGCTTAGGGGGGGCGGAGGAGCAGTACTTC.